This T cell receptor beta chain was recorded in a study of shared clonotypes between healthy human individuals. Overall study results and limits: Generally, naive subsets came out with larger estimated richness than memory subsets.

Trimming removed 6 bases from V and 0 bases from J, with 15 bases in between. The CDR3 contains 16 residues. In germline, CDR1 is MDHEN, CDR2 SYDVKM. Produced via immunoSEQ multiplex PCR; TCRdb's table is partial and in-frame only. The sample yields about 1,500,000 clones, roughly 97% seen once. Turning to this clone: The antigen is undetermined.

This TCR was recovered from a young man in good health. The V call is TRBV28, the J call TRBJ2-1, with a weak D call TRBD1 (6 bases). Sequences were obtained from naive CD4+ T cells sorted from blood. Subset defined: CD45RA+ positively selected. CDR3 loop: CASRPGGQSSYNEQFF. As DNA, the CDR3 is TGTGCCAGCAGACCCGGCGGACAGAGCTCCTACAATGAGCAGTTCTTC.